Each of the 32 T cell receptor beta chains below was sequenced from the same sample in a study of shared clonotypes between healthy human individuals. The assay was immunoSEQ multiplex PCR, and TCRdb's table has in-frame clones only and misses some. The table lists roughly 2.5 million clones, more than 90% of them singletons. Source material: naive CD4+ T cells sorted from blood. As for subset: CD45RA+ positively selected. These receptor sequences come from a man younger than 35 in good health.

This clone showed up just once. One junction end does not reproduce the germline sequence, and a read error may be involved. The chain employs TRBV2 and TRBJ2-2; 12 nucleotides match TRBD2. CDR3 length: 16 amino acids. The V gene's germline CDR1 is SNHLY and CDR2 FYNNEI. The CDR3 nucleotides read TGTGCCAGCAGTCTTACTAGCGGGAGGAACGCCGGGGAGCTGTTTTTT. This gives the protein CASSLTSGRNAGELFF.

V and J are TRBV5-1 and TRBJ2-2; D might be TRBD2 (5 bases). Between the trimmed V and J ends, which lost 0 bases and 5 bases, there was a span of 11 bases. The CDR3 contains 15 residues. Per germline, CDR1 SGHRS and CDR2 YFSETQ. CDR3 residues: CASSLALPGTGELFF. CDR3 coding DNA: TGCGCCAGCAGCTTGGCTCTTCCGGGGACCGGGGAGCTGTTTTTT.

The genes are TRBV19 and TRBJ1-1; D ambiguous. Germline-derived CDR1 and CDR2 are LNHDA and SQIVND (reference sequence). V gave up 7 bases and J gave up 1 base, with 13 bases separating them. CDR3 length: 14 residues. In nucleotides, the CDR3 is TGTGCCAGTACCCCGACACGAAAGAACACTGAAGCTTTCTTT. It translates to CASTPTRKNTEAFF.

V gene TRBV7-2 combines with J gene TRBJ2-1, with 11 bases that match TRBD2. With V trimmed by 3 bases and J by 7 bases, 8 bases remained unmatched. The germline V gene encodes CDR1 SGHTA and CDR2 FQGNSA. The CDR3 is 16 amino acids. DNA of the CDR3: TGTGCCAGCAGCTTTTCCTTTGTAGCGGGAGGGAATGAGCAGTTCTTC. It translates to CASSFSFVAGGNEQFF.

This clone was seen more than once but under ten times. The chain combines TRBV6-5 with TRBJ1-5; D gene ambiguous. Germline CDR1 reads MNHEY; CDR2 reads SVGAGI. This CDR3 has 15 residues. V lost 5 bases and J 0 bases, leaving 11 bases between the germline ends. DNA of the CDR3: TGTGCCAGCAGTCCCATCATGGATAGCAATCAGCCCCAGCATTTT. Protein: CASSPIMDSNQPQHF.

About this clone: The sample carries other DNA sequences with the same CDR3. The chain employs TRBV30 and TRBJ1-3; no reliable D call. V lost 2 bases to trimming and J lost 1 base, with 9 bases between them. There are 14 residues in the CDR3. CDR1 and CDR2 from the germline V gene are GTSNPN and SVGIG (reference sequence). Written as DNA, the CDR3 is TGTGCCTGGAGTACCGGTAATTCTGGAAACACCATATATTTT. Translation gives CAWSTGNSGNTIYF.

V gene TRBV6-6 combines with J gene TRBJ2-1, with D unresolved. This CDR3 has 14 amino acids. The germline V gene encodes CDR1 MNHNY and CDR2 SVGAGI (reference sequence). The V end was cut by 0 bases, the J end by 5 bases, with 8 bases between. CDR3 sequence: CASSYSGPDNEQFF. CDR3 nucleotide sequence: TGTGCCAGCAGTTACTCAGGCCCGGACAATGAGCAGTTCTTC.

This clone was seen a single time. The genes are TRBV4-3 and TRBJ2-1; tentatively, D is TRBD1 (6 bases). The ends were cut back, 0 bases at V and 3 bases at J, with 12 bases in the middle. CDR1 and CDR2 from the germline V gene are LGHNA and YSLEER. The CDR3 totals 16 residues. This CDR3 is CASSQEADRGYNEQFF. The DNA of the CDR3 is TGCGCCAGCAGCCAAGAGGCGGACAGAGGCTACAATGAGCAGTTCTTC.

This chain connects TRBV12-5 to TRBJ2-7; perhaps TRBD2 as D (6 bases). The V end lost 5 bases, the J end lost 4 bases, and 24 bases lay between the germline ends. Germline V gene data show CDR1 as LGHNT and CDR2 as FRNRAP. CDR3 length: 17 amino acids. In DNA, the CDR3 is TGTGCTAGTGGTGCCTCCGCCCTGGAGGGCCGCTTTTACGAGCAGTACTTC. Amino acid sequence: CASGASALEGRFYEQYF.

The chain couples TRBV28 to TRBJ1-2; TRBD1 might be the D (6 bases). The CDR3 is 15 residues long. Germline CDR1 and CDR2: MDHEN and SYDVKM. V was cut by 5 bases and J by 4 bases, with 17 bases left in between. The CDR3 loop reads CASSPYSGQSYGYTF. DNA for the CDR3: TGTGCCAGCAGTCCTTACTCCGGACAGTCCTATGGCTACACCTTC.

This clone was seen just once. The gene calls are TRBV7-6 and TRBJ1-1; D gene uncertain. Deletions cut 4 bases from V and 0 bases from J, with 6 bases between. Germline V gene sequence: CDR1 SGHVS, CDR2 FNYEAQ. CDR3 length equals 13 residues. The chain's CDR3 is CASSYSLNTEAFF. CDR3 coding DNA: TGTGCCAGCAGCTACAGCCTGAACACTGAAGCTTTCTTT.

The J gene is TRBJ2-1, the V gene TRBV5-6; either TRBD1 or TRBD2 may fit D (6 bases each). CDR3 length equals 17 residues. Per the germline V gene, CDR1 is SGHDT and CDR2 is YYEEEE. Trimming removed 3 bases at V and 4 bases at J, with 20 bases between. CDR3 nucleotides: TGTGCCAGCAGCTACACGGAGGGTGACAGGTCTTACAATGAGCAGTTCTTC. This encodes CASSYTEGDRSYNEQFF.

For this clone: The same CDR3 also results from other DNA sequences found in this sample. The V gene is TRBV6-5, the J gene TRBJ1-6; 10 bases are a match to TRBD1. This CDR3 has 14 amino acids. From germline, CDR1 is MNHEY and CDR2 SVGAGI. V trimming: 6 bases; J trimming: 9 bases; junction bases outside the gene matches: 5. The CDR3 nucleotides are TGTGCCAGCAGAGCCGGGACAGGGGTTTCACCCCTCCACTTT. It yields the protein CASRAGTGVSPLHF.

The chain has TRBV6-5 and TRBJ1-2; D call uncertain. Germline assignment: CDR1 MNHEY and CDR2 SVGAGI. Deletions cut 6 bases from V and 4 bases from J, with 15 bases between. CDR3 size: 14 residues. The CDR3 spells CASSHQVGSYGYTF. The DNA for the CDR3 is TGTGCCAGCAGCCACCAGGTCGGTTCCTATGGCTACACCTTC.

Only a few counts were recorded for this clone. This CDR3 is also generated by other DNA sequences in the sample. The CDR3 sequence is CAWSVTRNQPQHF. The CDR3 DNA reads as TGTGCCTGGAGTGTAACCAGGAATCAGCCCCAGCATTTT. This rearrangement joins TRBV30 to TRBJ1-5; the D is unclear. CDR1 and CDR2 from the germline V gene are GTSNPN and SVGIG (reference sequence). The V and J ends lost 0 bases and 4 bases respectively, with 7 bases between them. This CDR3 contains 13 residues.

This chain joins TRBV18 and TRBJ2-1, with no clear D. This CDR3 comprises 14 residues. Germline V gives CDR1 KGHSH, CDR2 LQKENI. V gave up 1 base and J gave up 7 bases, with 11 bases separating them. Here the CDR3 DNA reads TGTGCCAGCTCACCACAGGGTCCCAGGAATGAGCAGTTCTTC. Amino acid sequence: CASSPQGPRNEQFF. The full variable domain, its missing parts supplied by reference TRBV18 and TRBJ2-1, is NAGVMQNPRHLVRRRGQEARLRCSPMKGHSHVYWYRQLPEEGLKFMVYLQKENIIDESGMPKERFSAEFPKEGPSILRIQQVVRGDSAAYFCASSPQGPRNEQFFGPGTRLTVL.

This chain connects TRBV19 to TRBJ2-7, with D hard to call. V gave up 3 bases and J gave up 5 bases, with 11 bases separating them. The CDR3 has 13 amino acids. Looked up from germline, CDR1 is LNHDA and CDR2 is SQIVND (reference sequence). CDR3 amino acids: CASSIVGNHEQYF. The CDR3 nucleotides are TGTGCCAGTAGTATTGTAGGGAACCACGAGCAGTACTTC.

The chain carries TRBV10-2 and TRBJ1-1; D unclear. Trimming removed 3 bases from V and 11 bases from J, with 19 bases in between. The CDR3 length is 14 residues. Germline values: CDR1 WSHSY, CDR2 SAAADI. The CDR3 DNA sequence: TGCGCCAGCAGTGAAGGTTGGCAGGAGATTAAGGCTTTCTTT. Amino acid sequence: CASSEGWQEIKAFF.

The CDR3 here is CASSVSDGGNTIYF. The CDR3 coding sequence is TGTGCCAGCAGCGTCAGTGACGGTGGAAACACCATATATTTT. The chain uses TRBV11-2 and TRBJ1-3; no firm D call. V was pared by 5 bases and J by 3 bases, with 11 bases between. CDR1 SGHAT and CDR2 FQNNGV come from the germline V gene. This CDR3 comprises 14 residues.

The sample holds a few counts of this clone. J is TRBJ1-1 and V is TRBV6-5, with TRBD1 identical over 7 bases. V lost 4 bases, J lost 4 bases, and 12 bases stayed unmatched. Germline V CDR1 and CDR2: MNHEY, SVGAGI. The CDR3 is 16 residues long. The CDR3 region is CASSFWGGDRATEAFF. Written as DNA, the CDR3 is TGTGCCAGCAGTTTCTGGGGGGGTGACAGGGCCACTGAAGCTTTCTTT.

This clone was picked up one time. V is TRBV5-4 and J is TRBJ2-3; D might be TRBD1 or TRBD2, each matching 5 bases. CDR3 length: 17 amino acids. Trimming took 0 bases from V and 4 from J, leaving 18 bases between them. Germline CDR1 reads SGHNT; CDR2 reads YYREEE (reference sequence). This CDR3 reads CASSLGRENVGADTQYF. In nucleotides, the CDR3 is TGTGCCAGCAGCTTGGGCAGGGAGAATGTCGGCGCAGATACGCAGTATTTT.

The chain links TRBV6-5 to TRBJ1-6; D is unresolved. The germline V and J ends were trimmed by 2 bases and 10 bases, with 15 bases remaining between them. The length of the CDR3 is 15 residues. In germline, CDR1 is MNHEY, CDR2 SVGAGI. In DNA, the CDR3 is TGTGCCAGCAGTTACACCCGGACGAAAGGCTCACCCCTCCACTTT. It is translated as CASSYTRTKGSPLHF.

The chain has TRBV30 and TRBJ1-1; perhaps TRBD1 as D (5 bases). Germline assignment: CDR1 GTSNPN and CDR2 SVGIG (reference sequence). This CDR3 contains 11 residues. The CDR3 nucleotides are TGTGCTGCGACAGAGAACACTGAAGCTTTCTTT. It yields the protein CAATENTEAFF.

The genes are TRBV5-1 and TRBJ2-5; 12 bases are a match to TRBD2. Looked up from germline, CDR1 is SGHRS and CDR2 is YFSETQ. There are 15 residues in the CDR3. V trimming: 6 bases; J trimming: 2 bases; junction bases outside the gene matches: 5. The CDR3 sequence: CASKPTSGSQETQYF. The CDR3 region has the DNA TGCGCCAGCAAGCCGACTAGCGGGAGTCAAGAGACCCAGTACTTC.

The CDR3 coding sequence is TGTGCCAGCAGCTTATTAACTAGCGGGAGGGCAATTGGAGAGACCCAGTACTTC. This codes for CASSLLTSGRAIGETQYF. V and J are TRBV11-2 and TRBJ2-5; 13 positions match TRBD2. V shed 2 bases and J 4 bases; nucleotides not matched to a gene: 10. This CDR3 is built from 18 residues. Germline CDR1 SGHAT, CDR2 FQNNGV.

This chain uses TRBV18 with TRBJ2-2; no clear D gene. The CDR3 is 16 residues long. Per germline, CDR1 KGHSH and CDR2 LQKENI. The V end was cut by 0 bases, the J end by 3 bases, with 11 bases between. This CDR3 reads CASSPPAQQYTGELFF. CDR3 nucleotide sequence: TGTGCCAGCTCACCACCGGCCCAGCAATACACCGGGGAGCTGTTTTTT.

V and J are TRBV5-1 and TRBJ2-2, with 7 bases aligning to TRBD1. CDR1 SGHRS and CDR2 YFSETQ come from the germline V gene. The CDR3 extends over 15 amino acids. With V trimmed by 5 bases and J by 3 bases, 7 bases remained unmatched. The CDR3 reads CASRRDRPYTGELFF. The CDR3 DNA reads as TGCGCCAGCAGAAGGGACAGACCCTACACCGGGGAGCTGTTTTTT.

The chain recombines TRBV21-1 with TRBJ1-1; TRBD1 reflects the table's D call only, with no check against the DNA. TRBV21-1 is marked as a pseudogene. The CDR3 has 13 residues. DNA for the CDR3: TGTGCCAGAACAGGGGGCTCTGACGCTGAAGCTTTCTTT. Translated: CARTGGSDAEAFF.

J is TRBJ2-3 and V is TRBV11-3; 9 positions agree with TRBD1. From germline, CDR1 is SGHNT and CDR2 YENEEA. V lost 10 bases to trimming and J lost 5 bases; unmatched junction nucleotides: 10. This CDR3 has 14 residues. The CDR3 reads CANVRDRERDTQYF. Here the CDR3 DNA reads TGTGCCAACGTAAGGGACAGGGAAAGAGATACGCAGTATTTT.

About this clone itself: The sample carries other DNA sequences with the same CDR3. The chain joins TRBV5-1 to TRBJ2-5; D is unclear. The CDR3 covers 11 residues. Looked up from germline, CDR1 is SGHRS and CDR2 is YFSETQ. V was cut by 2 bases and J by 5 bases, with 4 bases left in between. The CDR3 reads CASSFAETQYF. As DNA, the CDR3 is TGCGCCAGCAGCTTTGCTGAGACCCAGTACTTC.

J is TRBJ1-1 and V is TRBV10-3, with D perhaps TRBD1 (5 bases). Germline V gives CDR1 ENHRY, CDR2 SYGVKD. The CDR3 length is 16 residues. V lost 7 bases and J lost 1, with 19 bases in between. CDR3 region: CAITFIGEGTNTEAFF. The CDR3 region has the DNA TGTGCCATCACTTTCATTGGCGAGGGGACGAACACTGAAGCTTTCTTT.

This rearrangement joins TRBV9 to TRBJ1-3, with D perhaps TRBD1 (5 bases). Germline CDR1 reads SGDLS; CDR2 reads YYNGEE. V lost 3 bases and J 4 bases, leaving 14 bases between the germline ends. The CDR3 runs 15 residues. In DNA, the CDR3 is TGTGCCAGCAGCGCGTGGCAGGGAAGCGGAAACACCATATATTTT. Translated, it gives CASSAWQGSGNTIYF.